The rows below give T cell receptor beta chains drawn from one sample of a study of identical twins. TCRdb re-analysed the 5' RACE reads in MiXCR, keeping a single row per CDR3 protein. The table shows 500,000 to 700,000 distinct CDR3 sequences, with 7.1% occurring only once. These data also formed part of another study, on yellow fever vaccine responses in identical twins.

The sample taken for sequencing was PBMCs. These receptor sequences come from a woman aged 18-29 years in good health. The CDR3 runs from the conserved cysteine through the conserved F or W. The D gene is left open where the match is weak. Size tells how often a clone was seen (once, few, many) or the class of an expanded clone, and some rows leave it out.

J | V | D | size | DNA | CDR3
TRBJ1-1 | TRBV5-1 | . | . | TGCGCCAGCAGCTTGGCCTCGGTAAGGAACACTGAAGCTTTCTTT | CASSLASVRNTEAFF
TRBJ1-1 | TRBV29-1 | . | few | TGCAGCGTCGGGCCGTACACTGAAGCTTTCTTT | CSVGPYTEAFF
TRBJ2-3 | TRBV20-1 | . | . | TGCAGTGCTAGTTCTGGATCAGGCACAGATACGCAGTATTTT | CSASSGSGTDTQYF
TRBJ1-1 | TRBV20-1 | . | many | TGCAGTGCTAGTCCCCTCGGTGAGGCTTTCTTT | CSASPLGEAFF
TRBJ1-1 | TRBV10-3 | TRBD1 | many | TGTGCCGCACGAATGGAGGGGGCAAGCGAAGCTTTCTTT | CAARMEGASEAFF
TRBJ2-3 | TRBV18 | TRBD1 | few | TGTGCCAGCTCACCACAGGGGGCCCCAGATACGCAGTATTTT | CASSPQGAPDTQYF
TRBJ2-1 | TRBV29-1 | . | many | TGCAGCACGACTAGGGGGTTTGGGGATGAGCAGTTCTTC | CSTTRGFGDEQFF
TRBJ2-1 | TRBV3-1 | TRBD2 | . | TGTGCCAGCAGCCCAAGGGTTAGCGGGAGAAATGAGCAGTTCTTC | CASSPRVSGRNEQFF
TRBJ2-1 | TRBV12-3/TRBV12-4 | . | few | TGTGCCAGCAGTCCTTCCAACGGGCGGAACAATGAGCAGTTCTTC | CASSPSNGRNNEQFF
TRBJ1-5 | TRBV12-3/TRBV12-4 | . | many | TGTGCCAGCAGTTCCGGGATCATTTATCTGCCCCAGCATTTT | CASSSGIIYLPQHF
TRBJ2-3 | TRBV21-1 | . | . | TGTGCCATTTCAAGTGAGACAGGCCTCACAGATACGCAGTATTTT | CAISSETGLTDTQYF
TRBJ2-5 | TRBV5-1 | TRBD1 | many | TGCGCCAGCAGCTTGGGACAGGGACAAGAGACCCAGTACTTC | CASSLGQGQETQYF
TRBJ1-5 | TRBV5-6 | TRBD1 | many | TGTGCCAGCAGCTTGGGGCCAGGGGGCGTACAGCCCCAGCATTTT | CASSLGPGGVQPQHF
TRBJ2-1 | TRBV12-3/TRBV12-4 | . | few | TGTGCCAGCAGTTTAGCGCCCGGGTCAGCTTACTACAATGAGCAGTTCTTC | CASSLAPGSAYYNEQFF
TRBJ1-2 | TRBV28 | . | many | TGTGCCAGCAGGGACAACTATGGCTACACCTTC | CASRDNYGYTF
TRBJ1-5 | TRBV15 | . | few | TGTGCCACCAGCAGAGAGAAGTATCAGCCCCAGCATTTT | CATSREKYQPQHF
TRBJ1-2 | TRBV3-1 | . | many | TGTGCCAGCAGCCAAGATACCCATAGGAACTATGGCTACACCTTC | CASSQDTHRNYGYTF
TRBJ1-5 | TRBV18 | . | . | TGTGCCAGCTCATTGTTCGACGGGGGGAATCAGCCCCAGCATTTT | CASSLFDGGNQPQHF
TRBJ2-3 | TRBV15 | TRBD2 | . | TGTGCCACCAGCAGAGATCTTGGAGCGGGGGGGTCAGATACGCAGTATTTT | CATSRDLGAGGSDTQYF
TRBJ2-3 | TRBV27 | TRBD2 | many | TGTGCCAGCAGTCTACTGTCTCTAGCGGGAGTGGTGGATACGCAGTATTTT | CASSLLSLAGVVDTQYF
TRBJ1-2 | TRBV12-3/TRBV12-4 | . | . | TGTGCCAGCAGTTTACTTGACAATGGGTATGGCTACACCTTC | CASSLLDNGYGYTF
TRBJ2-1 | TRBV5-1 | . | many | TGCGCCAGCAGCCCGGGACCCGGAAACAATGAGCAGTTCTTC | CASSPGPGNNEQFF
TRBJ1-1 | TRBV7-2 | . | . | TGTGCCAGCAGCTTAGGGGCAGGCTGGAGCACTGAAGCTTTCTTT | CASSLGAGWSTEAFF
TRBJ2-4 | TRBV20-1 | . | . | TGCAGTGCTAGCTTGGGGGTGGGCAAAAACATTCAGTACTTC | CSASLGVGKNIQYF
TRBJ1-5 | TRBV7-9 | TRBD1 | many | TGTGCCAGCAGCAAAGGCAGGGGGGACCCTAGCAATCAGCCCCAGCATTTT | CASSKGRGDPSNQPQHF
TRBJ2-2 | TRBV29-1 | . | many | TGCAGCGCTGGAGGACAGTGGGGGTCCGGGGAGCTGTTTTTT | CSAGGQWGSGELFF
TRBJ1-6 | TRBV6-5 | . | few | TGTGCCAGCAGTTCCTCAGACAGATATAATTCACCCCTCCACTTT | CASSSSDRYNSPLHF
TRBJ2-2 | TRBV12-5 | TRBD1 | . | TGTGCTAGTGACGGAGGGACAGGGCGGACCGGGGAGCTGTTTTTT | CASDGGTGRTGELFF
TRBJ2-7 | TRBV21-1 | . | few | TGTGCCAGCACCAAACTTCTAGCGGAGAACACCGAGCAGTACTTC | CASTKLLAENTEQYF
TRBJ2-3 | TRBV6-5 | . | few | TGTGCCAGCAGTTACGGGACGCGGAGTACTACGCAGTATTTT | CASSYGTRSTTQYF
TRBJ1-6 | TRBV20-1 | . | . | TGCAGTGCAAAGAACTCGGACAGTTGGGACTCACCCCTCCACTTT | CSAKNSDSWDSPLHF
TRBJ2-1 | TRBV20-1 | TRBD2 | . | TGCAGTGCTACCAGAAGTAGCGGGGGTTTGGATGAGCAGTTCTTC | CSATRSSGGLDEQFF
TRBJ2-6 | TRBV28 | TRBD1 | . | TGTGCCAGCAGTCCAATGGGACAGGCTACTGGGGCCAACGTCCTGACTTTC | CASSPMGQATGANVLTF
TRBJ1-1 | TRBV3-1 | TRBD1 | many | TGTGCCAGCAGCGAACCGGGACAGGGGTCGAGGACTGAAGCTTTCTTT | CASSEPGQGSRTEAFF
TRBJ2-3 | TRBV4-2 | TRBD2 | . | TGTGCCAGCAGCCAAGAAGGGGTGGTAGCGGGGAGCACAGATACGCAGTATTTT | CASSQEGVVAGSTDTQYF
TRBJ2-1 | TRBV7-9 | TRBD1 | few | TGTGCCAGCAGCTTAGAAGGACAGGGGGTCTACAATGAGCAGTTCTTC | CASSLEGQGVYNEQFF
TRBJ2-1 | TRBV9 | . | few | TGTGCCAGCAGCGTAGCGGCCCTAGCCCGACCTTACAATGAGCAGTTCTTC | CASSVAALARPYNEQFF
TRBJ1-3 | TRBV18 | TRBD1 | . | TGTGCCAGCTCACCACTTCCCCGGGACAGGGTGGAAAACTCTGGAAACACCATATATTTT | CASSPLPRDRVENSGNTIYF
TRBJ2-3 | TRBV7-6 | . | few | TGTGCCAGCAGCTTAAAAGTTAGGGGCACAGATACGCAGTATTTT | CASSLKVRGTDTQYF
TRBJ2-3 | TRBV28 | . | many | TGTGCCAGCAGTTTTCGTCCCACAGATACGCAGTATTTT | CASSFRPTDTQYF
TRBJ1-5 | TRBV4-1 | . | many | TGCGCCAGCAGCCACTCTGGGCGGTTTCAAATGAATCAGCCCCAGCATTTT | CASSHSGRFQMNQPQHF
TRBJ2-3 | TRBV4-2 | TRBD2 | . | TGTGCCAGCAGCCGGACTAGCGGGGAAACAGATACGCAGTATTTT | CASSRTSGETDTQYF
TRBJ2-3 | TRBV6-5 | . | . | TGTGCCAGCAGTTTTAGGGGGGGGGTAGATACGCAGTATTTT | CASSFRGGVDTQYF
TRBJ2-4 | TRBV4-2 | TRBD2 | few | TGTGCCAGCAGCCAAAACACACTAGCGGGGGGGCCTCACATTCAGTACTTC | CASSQNTLAGGPHIQYF